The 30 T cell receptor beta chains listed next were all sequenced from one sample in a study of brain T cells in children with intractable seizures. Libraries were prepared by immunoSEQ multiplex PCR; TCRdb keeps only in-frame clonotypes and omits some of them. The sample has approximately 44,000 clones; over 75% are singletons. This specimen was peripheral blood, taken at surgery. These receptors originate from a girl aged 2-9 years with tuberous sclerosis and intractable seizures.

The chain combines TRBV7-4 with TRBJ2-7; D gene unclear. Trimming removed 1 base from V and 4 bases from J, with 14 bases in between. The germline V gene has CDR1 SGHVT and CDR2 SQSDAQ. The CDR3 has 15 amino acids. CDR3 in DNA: TGTGCCAGCAGCTTAGAGCAGCTAGGTGATTACGAGCAGTACGTC. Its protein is CASSLEQLGDYEQYV.

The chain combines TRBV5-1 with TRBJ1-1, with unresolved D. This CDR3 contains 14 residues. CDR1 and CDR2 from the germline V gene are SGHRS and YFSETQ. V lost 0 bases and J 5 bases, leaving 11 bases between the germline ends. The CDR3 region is CASSLGVSETEAFF. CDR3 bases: TGCGCCAGCAGCTTGGGGGTATCGGAAACTGAAGCTTTCTTT.

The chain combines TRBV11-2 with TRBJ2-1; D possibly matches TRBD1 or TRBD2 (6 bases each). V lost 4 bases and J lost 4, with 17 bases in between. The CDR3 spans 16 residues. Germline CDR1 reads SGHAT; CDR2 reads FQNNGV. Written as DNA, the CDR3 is TGTGCCAGCAGCTCGGGGGCGCTTTTTCAATACAATGAGCAGTTCTTC. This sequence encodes CASSSGALFQYNEQFF.

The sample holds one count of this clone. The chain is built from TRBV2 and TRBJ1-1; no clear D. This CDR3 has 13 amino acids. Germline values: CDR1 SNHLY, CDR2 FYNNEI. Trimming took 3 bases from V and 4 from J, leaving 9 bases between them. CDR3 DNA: TGTGCCAGCAGTGATTGGGCTGGCACTGAAGCTTTCTTT. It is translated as CASSDWAGTEAFF.

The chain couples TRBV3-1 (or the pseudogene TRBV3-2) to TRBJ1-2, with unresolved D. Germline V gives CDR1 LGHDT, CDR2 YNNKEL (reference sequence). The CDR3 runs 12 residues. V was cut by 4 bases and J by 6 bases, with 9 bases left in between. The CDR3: CASSPSGDGYTF. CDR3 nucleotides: TGTGCCAGCAGCCCAAGCGGGGATGGCTACACCTTC.

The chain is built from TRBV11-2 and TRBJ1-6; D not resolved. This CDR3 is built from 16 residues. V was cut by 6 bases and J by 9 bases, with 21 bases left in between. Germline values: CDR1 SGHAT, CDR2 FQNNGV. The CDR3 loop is CASSPQMRANGSPLHF. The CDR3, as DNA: TGTGCCAGCAGTCCTCAGATGAGGGCTAATGGTTCACCCCTCCACTTT. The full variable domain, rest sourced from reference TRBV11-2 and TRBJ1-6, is EAGVAQSPRYKIIEKRQSVAFWCNPISGHATLYWYQQILGQGPKLLIQFQNNGVVDDSQLPKDRFSAERLKGVDSTLKIQPAKLEDSAVYLCASSPQMRANGSPLHFGNGTRLTVT.

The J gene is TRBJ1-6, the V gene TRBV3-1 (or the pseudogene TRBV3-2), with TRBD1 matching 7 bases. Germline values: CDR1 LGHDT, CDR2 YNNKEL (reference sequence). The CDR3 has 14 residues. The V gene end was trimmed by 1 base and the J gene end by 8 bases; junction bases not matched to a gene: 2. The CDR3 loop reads CASSQGQGYSPLHF. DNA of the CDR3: TGTGCCAGCAGCCAAGGACAGGGTTATTCACCCCTCCACTTT.

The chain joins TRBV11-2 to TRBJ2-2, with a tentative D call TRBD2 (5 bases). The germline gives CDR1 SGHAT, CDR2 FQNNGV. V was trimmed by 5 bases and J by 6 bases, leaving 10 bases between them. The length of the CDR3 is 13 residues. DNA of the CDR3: TGTGCCAGCAGCCCGGGGAGCGCCGGGGAGCTGTTTTTT. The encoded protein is CASSPGSAGELFF.

DNA for the CDR3: TGTGCCTGGAGTGTCCTAACAGGGATGAACACTGAAGCTTTCTTT. It codes for CAWSVLTGMNTEAFF. V usage is TRBV30 and J usage is TRBJ1-1; a possible D gene is TRBD1 (6 bases). Germline V gives CDR1 GTSNPN, CDR2 SVGIG (reference sequence). The CDR3 extends over 15 amino acids. Trimming shortened V by 0 bases and J by 0 bases, and 11 bases separated the two germline ends.

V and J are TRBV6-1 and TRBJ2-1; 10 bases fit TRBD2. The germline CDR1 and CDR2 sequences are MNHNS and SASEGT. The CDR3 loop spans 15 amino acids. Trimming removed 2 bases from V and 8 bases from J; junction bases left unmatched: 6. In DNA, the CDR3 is TGTGCCAGCAGTGAACTAGCGGGGGCCGCGGATGAGCAGTTCTTC. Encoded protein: CASSELAGAADEQFF.

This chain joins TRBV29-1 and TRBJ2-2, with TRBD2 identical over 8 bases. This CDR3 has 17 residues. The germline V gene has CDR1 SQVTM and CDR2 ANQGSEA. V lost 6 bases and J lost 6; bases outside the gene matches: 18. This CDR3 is CSVRGGGGLGGAGELFF. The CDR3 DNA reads TGCAGCGTGCGGGGTGGCGGGGGGCTTGGAGGAGCCGGGGAGCTGTTTTTT.

The CDR3 loop reads CASSLSGKSSGELFF. The CDR3 nucleotides are TGTGCCAGCAGCTTATCAGGGAAATCGTCCGGGGAGCTGTTTTTT. The genes are TRBV7-3 and TRBJ2-2; TRBD1 is a possible D gene (5 bases). Between the trimmed V and J ends, which lost 2 bases and 6 bases, there was a span of 13 bases. The CDR3 covers 15 residues. Germline V lookup: CDR1 SGHTA, CDR2 FQGTGA.

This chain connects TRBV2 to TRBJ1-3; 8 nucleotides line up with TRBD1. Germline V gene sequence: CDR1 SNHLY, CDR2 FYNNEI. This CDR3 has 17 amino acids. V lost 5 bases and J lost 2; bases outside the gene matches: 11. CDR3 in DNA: TGTGCCAGCAGTCCCGGGACAGGTTTCACCCCTGGAAACACCATATATTTT. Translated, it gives CASSPGTGFTPGNTIYF.

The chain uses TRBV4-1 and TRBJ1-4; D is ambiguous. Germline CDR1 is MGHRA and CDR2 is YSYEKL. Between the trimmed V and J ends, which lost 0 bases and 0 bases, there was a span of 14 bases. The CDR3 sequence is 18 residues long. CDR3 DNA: TGCGCCAGCAGCCAAGATCCCGCAGAGAGTGCAACTAATGAAAAACTGTTTTTT. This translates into CASSQDPAESATNEKLFF.

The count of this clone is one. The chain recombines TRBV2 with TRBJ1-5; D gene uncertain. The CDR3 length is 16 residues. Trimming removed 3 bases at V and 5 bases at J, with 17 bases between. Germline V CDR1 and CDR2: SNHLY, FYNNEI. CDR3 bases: TGTGCCAGCAGTGATTGGGAAGGGTTTAAAGATCAGCCCCAGCATTTT. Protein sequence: CASSDWEGFKDQPQHF.

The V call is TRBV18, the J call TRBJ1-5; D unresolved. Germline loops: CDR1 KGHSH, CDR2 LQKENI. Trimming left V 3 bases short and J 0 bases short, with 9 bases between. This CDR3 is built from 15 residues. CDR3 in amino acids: CASSPRENSNQPQHF. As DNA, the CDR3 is TGTGCCAGCTCACCGAGGGAAAATAGCAATCAGCCCCAGCATTTT.

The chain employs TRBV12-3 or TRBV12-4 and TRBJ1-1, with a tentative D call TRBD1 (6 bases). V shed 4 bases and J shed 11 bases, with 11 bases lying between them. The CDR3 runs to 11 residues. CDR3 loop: CASSYREGAFF. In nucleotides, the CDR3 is TGTGCCAGCAGTTACAGGGAGGGCGCTTTCTTT.

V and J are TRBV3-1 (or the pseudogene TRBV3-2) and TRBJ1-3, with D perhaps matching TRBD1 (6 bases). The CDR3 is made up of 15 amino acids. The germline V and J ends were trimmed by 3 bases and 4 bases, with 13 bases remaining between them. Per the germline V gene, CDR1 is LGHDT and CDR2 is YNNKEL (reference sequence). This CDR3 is CASSQNRVLGNTIYF. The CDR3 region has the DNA TGTGCCAGCAGCCAGAACAGGGTTTTAGGAAACACCATATATTTT.

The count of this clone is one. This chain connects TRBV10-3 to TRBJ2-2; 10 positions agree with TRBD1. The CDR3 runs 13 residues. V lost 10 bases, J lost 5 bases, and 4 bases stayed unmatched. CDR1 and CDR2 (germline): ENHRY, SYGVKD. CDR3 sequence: CATRDRGTGELFF. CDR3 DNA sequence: TGTGCCACCCGGGACAGGGGAACCGGGGAGCTGTTTTTT.

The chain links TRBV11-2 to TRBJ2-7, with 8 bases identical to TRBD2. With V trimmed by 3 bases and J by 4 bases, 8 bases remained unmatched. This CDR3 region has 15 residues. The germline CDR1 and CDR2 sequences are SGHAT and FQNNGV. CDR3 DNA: TGTGCCAGCAGCTTCGAGCGGGGGACGCATTACGAGCAGTACTTC. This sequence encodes CASSFERGTHYEQYF.

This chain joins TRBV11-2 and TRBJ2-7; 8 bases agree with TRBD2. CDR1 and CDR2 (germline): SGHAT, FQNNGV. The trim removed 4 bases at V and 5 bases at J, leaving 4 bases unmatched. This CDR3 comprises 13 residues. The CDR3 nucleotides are TGTGCCAGCAGCTCACTTAGCGGGGACGAGCAGTACTTC. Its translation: CASSSLSGDEQYF.

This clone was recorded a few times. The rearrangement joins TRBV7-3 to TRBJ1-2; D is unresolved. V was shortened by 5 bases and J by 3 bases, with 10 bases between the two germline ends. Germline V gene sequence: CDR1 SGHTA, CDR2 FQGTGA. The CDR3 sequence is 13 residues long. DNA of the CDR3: TGTGCCAGCAGCCCCGGCCCCCACTATGGCTACACCTTC. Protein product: CASSPGPHYGYTF.

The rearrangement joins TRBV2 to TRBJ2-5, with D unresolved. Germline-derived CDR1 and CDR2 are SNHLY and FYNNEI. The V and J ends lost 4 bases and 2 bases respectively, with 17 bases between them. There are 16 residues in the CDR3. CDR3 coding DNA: TGTGCCAGCAGTGTTATGAGAATCAGTGGGCAAGAGACCCAGTACTTC. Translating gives CASSVMRISGQETQYF. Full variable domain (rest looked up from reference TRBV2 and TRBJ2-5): EPEVTQTPSHQVTQMGQEVILRCVPISNHLYFYWYRQILGQKVEFLVSFYNNEISEKSEIFDDQFSVERPDGSNFTLKIRSTKLEDSAMYFCASSVMRISGQETQYFGPGTRLLVL.

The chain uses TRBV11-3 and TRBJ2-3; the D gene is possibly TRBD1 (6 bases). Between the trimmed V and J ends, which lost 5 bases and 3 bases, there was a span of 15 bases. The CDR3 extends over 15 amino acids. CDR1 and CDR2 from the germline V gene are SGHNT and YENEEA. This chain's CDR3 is CASSRQGYSTDTQYF. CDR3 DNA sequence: TGTGCCAGCAGCCGTCAGGGGTATAGTACAGATACGCAGTATTTT.

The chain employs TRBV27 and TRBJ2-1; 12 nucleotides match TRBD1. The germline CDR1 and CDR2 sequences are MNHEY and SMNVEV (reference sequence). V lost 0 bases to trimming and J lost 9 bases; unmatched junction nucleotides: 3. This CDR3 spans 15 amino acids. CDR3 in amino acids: CASSLSGQGAGEQFF. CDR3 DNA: TGTGCCAGCAGTTTATCGGGACAGGGGGCGGGTGAGCAGTTCTTC.

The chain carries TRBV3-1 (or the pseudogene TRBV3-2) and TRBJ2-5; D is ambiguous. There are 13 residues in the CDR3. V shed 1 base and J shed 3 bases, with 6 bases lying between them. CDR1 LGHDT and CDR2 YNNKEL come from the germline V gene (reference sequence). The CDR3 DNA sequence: TGTGCCAGCAGCCAAGGTCTAGAAGAGACCCAGTACTTC. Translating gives CASSQGLEETQYF.

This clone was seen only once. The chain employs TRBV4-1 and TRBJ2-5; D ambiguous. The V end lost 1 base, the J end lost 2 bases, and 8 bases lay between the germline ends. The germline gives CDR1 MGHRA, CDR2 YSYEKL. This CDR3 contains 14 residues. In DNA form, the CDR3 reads TGCGCCAGCAGCCAAGGACCAGGACAAGAGACCCAGTACTTC. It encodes CASSQGPGQETQYF.

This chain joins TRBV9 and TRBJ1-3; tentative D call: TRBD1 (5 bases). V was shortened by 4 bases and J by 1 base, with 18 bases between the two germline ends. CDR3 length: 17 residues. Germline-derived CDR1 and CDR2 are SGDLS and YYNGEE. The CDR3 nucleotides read TGTGCCAGCAGCCCCCATACAGGCCGTAGGTCTGGAAACACCATATATTTT. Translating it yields CASSPHTGRRSGNTIYF.

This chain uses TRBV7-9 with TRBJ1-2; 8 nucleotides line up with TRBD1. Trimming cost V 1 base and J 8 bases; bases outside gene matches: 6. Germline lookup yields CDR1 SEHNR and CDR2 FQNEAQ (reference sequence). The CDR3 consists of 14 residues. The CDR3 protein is CASSLVQGAWGYTF. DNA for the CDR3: TGTGCCAGCAGCTTAGTCCAGGGGGCGTGGGGCTACACCTTC.

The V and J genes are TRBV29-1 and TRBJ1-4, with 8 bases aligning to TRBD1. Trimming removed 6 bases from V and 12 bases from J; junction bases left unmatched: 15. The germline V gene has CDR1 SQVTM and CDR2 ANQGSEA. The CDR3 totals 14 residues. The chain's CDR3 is CSVTLSGGRQELFF. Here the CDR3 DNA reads TGCAGCGTAACCCTATCAGGGGGCAGACAGGAACTGTTTTTT.